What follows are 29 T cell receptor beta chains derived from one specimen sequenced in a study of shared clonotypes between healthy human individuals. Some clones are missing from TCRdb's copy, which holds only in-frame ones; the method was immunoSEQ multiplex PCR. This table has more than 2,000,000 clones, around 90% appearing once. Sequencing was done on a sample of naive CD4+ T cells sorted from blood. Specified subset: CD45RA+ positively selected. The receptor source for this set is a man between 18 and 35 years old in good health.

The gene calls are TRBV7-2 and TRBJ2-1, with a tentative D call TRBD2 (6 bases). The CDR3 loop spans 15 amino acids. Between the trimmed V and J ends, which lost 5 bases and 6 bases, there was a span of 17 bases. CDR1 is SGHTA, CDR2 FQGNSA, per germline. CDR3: CASSAGTGHFNEQFF. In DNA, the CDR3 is TGTGCCAGCAGCGCCGGGACTGGCCACTTCAATGAGCAGTTCTTC.

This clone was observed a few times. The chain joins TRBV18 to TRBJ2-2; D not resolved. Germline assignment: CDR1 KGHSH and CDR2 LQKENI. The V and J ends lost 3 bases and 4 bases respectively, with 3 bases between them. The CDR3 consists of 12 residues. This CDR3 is CASSPITGELFF. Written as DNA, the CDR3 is TGTGCCAGCTCACCTATCACCGGGGAGCTGTTTTTT.

The CDR3 loop is CASRADRTTYEQYF. CDR3 bases: TGTGCCAGCAGGGCTGACCGGACCACCTACGAGCAGTACTTC. V is TRBV28 and J is TRBJ2-5; unclear D gene. The J call may be mistaken, given a closer DNA end match to TRBJ2-7. CDR1 and CDR2 (germline): MDHEN, SYDVKM. This CDR3 region has 14 residues.

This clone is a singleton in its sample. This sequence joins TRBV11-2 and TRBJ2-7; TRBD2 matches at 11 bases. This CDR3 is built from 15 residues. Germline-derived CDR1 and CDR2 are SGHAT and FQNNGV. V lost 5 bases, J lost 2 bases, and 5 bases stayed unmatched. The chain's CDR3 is CASSIAGLAAYEQYF. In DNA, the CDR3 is TGTGCCAGCAGCATAGCGGGACTAGCGGCCTACGAGCAGTACTTC. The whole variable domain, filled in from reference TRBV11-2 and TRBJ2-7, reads EAGVAQSPRYKIIEKRQSVAFWCNPISGHATLYWYQQILGQGPKLLIQFQNNGVVDDSQLPKDRFSAERLKGVDSTLKIQPAKLEDSAVYLCASSIAGLAAYEQYFGPGTRLTVT.

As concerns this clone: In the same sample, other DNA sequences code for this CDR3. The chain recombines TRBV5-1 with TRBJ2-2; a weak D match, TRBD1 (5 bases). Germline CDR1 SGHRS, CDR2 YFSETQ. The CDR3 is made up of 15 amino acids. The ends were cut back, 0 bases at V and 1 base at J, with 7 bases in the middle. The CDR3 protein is CASSLAGQNTGELFF. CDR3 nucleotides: TGCGCCAGCAGCTTGGCCGGACAGAACACCGGGGAGCTGTTTTTT.

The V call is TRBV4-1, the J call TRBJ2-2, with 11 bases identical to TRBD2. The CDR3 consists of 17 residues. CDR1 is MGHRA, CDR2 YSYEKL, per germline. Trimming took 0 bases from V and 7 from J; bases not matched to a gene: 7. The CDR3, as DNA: TGCGCCAGCAGCCAAGATCTGGGCACTAGCGGGAGCGGGGAGCTGTTTTTT. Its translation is CASSQDLGTSGSGELFF.

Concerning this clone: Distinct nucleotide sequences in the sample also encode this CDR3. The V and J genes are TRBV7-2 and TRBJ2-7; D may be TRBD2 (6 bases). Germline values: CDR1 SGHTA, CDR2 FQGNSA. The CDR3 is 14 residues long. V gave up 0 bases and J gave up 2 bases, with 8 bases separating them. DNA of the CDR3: TGTGCCAGCAGCTTAGCTCGGGGGACCTACGAGCAGTACTTC. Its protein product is CASSLARGTYEQYF.

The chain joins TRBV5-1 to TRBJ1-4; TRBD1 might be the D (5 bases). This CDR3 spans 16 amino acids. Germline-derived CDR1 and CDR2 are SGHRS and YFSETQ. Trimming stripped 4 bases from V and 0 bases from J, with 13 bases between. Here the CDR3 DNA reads TGCGCCAGCAGCCCGGGGCTTAGTTCAACTAATGAAAAACTGTTTTTT. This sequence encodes CASSPGLSSTNEKLFF.

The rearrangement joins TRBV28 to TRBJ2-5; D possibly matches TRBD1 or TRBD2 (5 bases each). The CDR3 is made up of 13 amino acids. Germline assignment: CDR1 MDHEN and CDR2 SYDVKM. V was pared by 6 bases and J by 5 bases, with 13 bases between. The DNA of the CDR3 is TGTGCCAGCAGGGGACCCCCGCCGGAGACCCAGTACTTC. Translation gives CASRGPPPETQYF.

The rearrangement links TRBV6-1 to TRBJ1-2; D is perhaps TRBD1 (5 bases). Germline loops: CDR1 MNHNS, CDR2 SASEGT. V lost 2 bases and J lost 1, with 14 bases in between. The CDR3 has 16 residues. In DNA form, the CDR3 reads TGTGCCAGCAGTGAACGGTCGGGCAGGGTTAACTATGGCTACACCTTC. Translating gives CASSERSGRVNYGYTF.

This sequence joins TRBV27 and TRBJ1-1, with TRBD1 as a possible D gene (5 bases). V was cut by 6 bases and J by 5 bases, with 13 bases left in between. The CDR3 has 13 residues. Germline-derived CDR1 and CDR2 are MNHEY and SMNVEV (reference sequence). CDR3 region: CASRTRGRTEAFF. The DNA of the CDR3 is TGTGCCAGCAGGACGAGGGGTAGGACTGAAGCTTTCTTT.

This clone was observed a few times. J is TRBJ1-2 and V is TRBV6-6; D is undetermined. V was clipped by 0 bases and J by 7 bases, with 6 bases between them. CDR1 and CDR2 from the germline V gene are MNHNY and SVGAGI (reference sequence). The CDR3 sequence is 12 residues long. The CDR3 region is CASSYSLGGYTF. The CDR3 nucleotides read TGTGCCAGCAGTTACTCGTTAGGTGGCTACACCTTC.

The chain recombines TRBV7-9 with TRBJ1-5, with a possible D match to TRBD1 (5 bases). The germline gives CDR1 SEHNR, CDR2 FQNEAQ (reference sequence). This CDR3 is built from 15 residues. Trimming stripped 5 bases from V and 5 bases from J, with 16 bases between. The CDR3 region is CASSPGLSGYQPQHF. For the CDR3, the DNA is TGTGCCAGCAGCCCAGGGTTGTCCGGCTATCAGCCCCAGCATTTT.

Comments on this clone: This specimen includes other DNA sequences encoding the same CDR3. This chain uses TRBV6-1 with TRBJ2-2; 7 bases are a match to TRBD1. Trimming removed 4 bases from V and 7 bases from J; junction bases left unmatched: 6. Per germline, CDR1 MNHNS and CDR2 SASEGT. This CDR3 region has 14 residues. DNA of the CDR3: TGTGCCAGCAGTGCCCGACAGGGAAGCGGGGAGCTGTTTTTT. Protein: CASSARQGSGELFF.

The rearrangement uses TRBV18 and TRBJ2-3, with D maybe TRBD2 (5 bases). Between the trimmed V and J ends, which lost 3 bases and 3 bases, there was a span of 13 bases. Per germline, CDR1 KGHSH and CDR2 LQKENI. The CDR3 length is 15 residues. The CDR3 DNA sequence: TGTGCCAGCTCACCTACGGGAATGGGTACAGATACGCAGTATTTT. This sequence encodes CASSPTGMGTDTQYF.

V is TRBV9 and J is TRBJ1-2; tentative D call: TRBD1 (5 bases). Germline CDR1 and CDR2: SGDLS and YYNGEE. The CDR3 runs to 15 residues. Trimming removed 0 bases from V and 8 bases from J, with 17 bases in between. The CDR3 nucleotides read TGTGCCAGCAGCGTAGGGCTCCTCGGGGCGCGGGGCTACACCTTC. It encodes CASSVGLLGARGYTF. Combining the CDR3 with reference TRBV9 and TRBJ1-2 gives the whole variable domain DSGVTQTPKHLITATGQRVTLRCSPRSGDLSVYWYQQSLDQGLQFLIQYYNGEERAKGNILERFSAQQFPDLHSELNLSSLELGDSALYFCASSVGLLGARGYTFGSGTRLTVV.

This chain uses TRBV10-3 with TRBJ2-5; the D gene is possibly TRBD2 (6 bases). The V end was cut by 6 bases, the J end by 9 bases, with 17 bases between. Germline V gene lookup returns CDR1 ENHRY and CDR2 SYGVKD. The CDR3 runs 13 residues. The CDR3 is CAISAGPGEAQYF. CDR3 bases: TGTGCCATCAGCGCGGGTCCCGGGGAGGCCCAGTACTTC.

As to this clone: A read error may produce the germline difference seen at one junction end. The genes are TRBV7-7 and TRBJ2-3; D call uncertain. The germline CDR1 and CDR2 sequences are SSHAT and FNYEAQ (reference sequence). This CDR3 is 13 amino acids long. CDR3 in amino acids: CASSFRHSDTQYF. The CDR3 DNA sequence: TGTGCTAGCAGCTTCCGGCACTCAGATACGCAGTATTTT. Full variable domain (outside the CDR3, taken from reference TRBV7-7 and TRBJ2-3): GAGVSQSPRYKVTKRGQDVTLRCDPISSHATLYWYQQALGQGPEFLTYFNYEAQPDKSGLPSDRFSAERPEGSISTLTIQRTEQRDSAMYRCASSFRHSDTQYFGPGTRLTVL.

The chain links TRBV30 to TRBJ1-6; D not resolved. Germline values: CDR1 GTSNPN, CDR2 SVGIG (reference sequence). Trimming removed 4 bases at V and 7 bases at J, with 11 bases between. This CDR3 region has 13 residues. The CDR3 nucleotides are TGTGCCTGGAAGGGCTCAGCAAATTCACCCCTCCACTTT. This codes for CAWKGSANSPLHF.

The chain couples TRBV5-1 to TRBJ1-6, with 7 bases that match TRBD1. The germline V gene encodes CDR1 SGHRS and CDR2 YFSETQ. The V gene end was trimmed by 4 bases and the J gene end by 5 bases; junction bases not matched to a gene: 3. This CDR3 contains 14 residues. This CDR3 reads CASSMGQNNSPLHF. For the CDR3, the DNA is TGCGCCAGCAGCATGGGACAGAATAATTCACCCCTCCACTTT.

This CDR3 reads CASSIAGGAFETQYF. CDR3 coding DNA: TGTGCCAGCAGCATAGCGGGGGGGGCGTTTGAGACCCAGTACTTC. The V gene is TRBV5-6, the J gene TRBJ2-5; TRBD2 aligns across 11 bases. Germline CDR1 is SGHDT and CDR2 is YYEEEE. The CDR3 has 15 residues. V lost 4 bases and J lost 5; bases outside the gene matches: 7.

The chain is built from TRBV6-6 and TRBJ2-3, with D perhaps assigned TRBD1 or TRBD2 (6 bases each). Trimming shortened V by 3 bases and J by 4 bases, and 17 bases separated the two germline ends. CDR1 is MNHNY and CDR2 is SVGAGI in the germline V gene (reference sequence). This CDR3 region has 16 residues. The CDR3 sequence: CASSYSEGGKPDTQYF. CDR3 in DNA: TGTGCCAGCAGTTATTCCGAGGGGGGTAAGCCAGATACGCAGTATTTT.

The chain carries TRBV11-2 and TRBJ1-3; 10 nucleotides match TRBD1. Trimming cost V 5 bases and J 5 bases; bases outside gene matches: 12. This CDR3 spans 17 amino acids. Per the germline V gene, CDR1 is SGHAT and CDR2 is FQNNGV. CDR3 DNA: TGTGCCAGCAGCCCAATTCAAAGGGACAGGGGACGAAACACCATATATTTT. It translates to CASSPIQRDRGRNTIYF. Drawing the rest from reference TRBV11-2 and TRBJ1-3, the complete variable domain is EAGVAQSPRYKIIEKRQSVAFWCNPISGHATLYWYQQILGQGPKLLIQFQNNGVVDDSQLPKDRFSAERLKGVDSTLKIQPAKLEDSAVYLCASSPIQRDRGRNTIYFGEGSWLTVV.

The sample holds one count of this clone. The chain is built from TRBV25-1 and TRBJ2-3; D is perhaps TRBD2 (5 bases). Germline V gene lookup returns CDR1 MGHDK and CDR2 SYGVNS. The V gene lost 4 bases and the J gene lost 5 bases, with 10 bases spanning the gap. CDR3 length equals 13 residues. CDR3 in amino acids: CASSATNVDTQYF. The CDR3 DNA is TGTGCCAGCAGTGCGACTAATGTAGATACGCAGTATTTT.

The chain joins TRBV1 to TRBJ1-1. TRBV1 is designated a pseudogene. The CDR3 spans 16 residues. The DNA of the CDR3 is TGCACCAGCAGCCAAGTCCCGGAAACCCCGAACACTGAAGCTTTCTTT. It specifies CTSSQVPETPNTEAFF.

CDR3 nucleotide sequence: TGTGCCAGCAGCTTAGCTTCGGGGGGCGCACGGCAGTACTTC. Amino acids: CASSLASGGARQYF. The genes are TRBV7-8 and TRBJ2-7; D perhaps matches TRBD2 (7 bases). Germline V gives CDR1 SGHVS, CDR2 FQNEAQ. With 0 bases removed from V and 9 bases from J, the gap between germline ends came to 15 bases. The length of the CDR3 is 14 residues.

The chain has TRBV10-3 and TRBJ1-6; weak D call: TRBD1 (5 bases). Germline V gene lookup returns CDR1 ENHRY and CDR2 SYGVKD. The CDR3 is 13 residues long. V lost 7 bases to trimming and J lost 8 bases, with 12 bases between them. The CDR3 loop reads CAITDGDDSPLHF. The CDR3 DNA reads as TGTGCCATCACGGACGGGGACGATTCACCCCTCCACTTT.

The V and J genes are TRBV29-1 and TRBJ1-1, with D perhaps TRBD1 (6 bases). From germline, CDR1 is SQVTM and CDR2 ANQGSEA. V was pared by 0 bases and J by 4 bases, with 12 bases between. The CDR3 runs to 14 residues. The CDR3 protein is CSVEDYQGITEAFF. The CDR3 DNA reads TGCAGCGTTGAAGATTACCAGGGGATCACTGAAGCTTTCTTT.

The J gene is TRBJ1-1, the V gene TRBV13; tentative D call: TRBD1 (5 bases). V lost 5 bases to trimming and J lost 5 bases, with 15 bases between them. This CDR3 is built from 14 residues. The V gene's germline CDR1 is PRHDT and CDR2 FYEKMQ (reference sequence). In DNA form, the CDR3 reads TGTGCCAGCAGCCGGGACGGCAGGCGTACTGAAGCTTTCTTT. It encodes CASSRDGRRTEAFF.